The 13 T cell receptor beta chains reported below all come from one sample, sequenced in a study of blood T cell repertoires in COVID-19. The repertoire was sequenced with immunoSEQ multiplex PCR; TCRdb's copy has only in-frame clones and lacks some. The sample carries approximately 140,000 clones, 86% recorded once. Sequenced input: peripheral blood. These receptors were taken from a woman aged 60-75 years with acute or convalescent COVID-19.

This rearrangement joins TRBV7-3 to TRBJ2-1; the match to TRBD2 covers 8 bases. J lost 4 bases, V lost 5 bases, and 1 base had no gene match. This CDR3 contains 13 residues. Germline V gene lookup returns CDR1 SGHTA and CDR2 FQGTGA. This chain's CDR3 is CASSIAGYNEQFF. In DNA, the CDR3 is TGTGCCAGCAGCATAGCGGGGTACAATGAGCAGTTCTTC.

J is TRBJ2-7 and V is TRBV7-8; a weak D match, TRBD1 (5 bases). Between the trimmed V and J ends, which lost 0 bases and 6 bases, there was a span of 15 bases. Germline V gene data show CDR1 as SGHVS and CDR2 as FQNEAQ. The CDR3 covers 15 residues. The CDR3 bases are TGTGCCAGCAGCTTAGCCCCAGGGAAGGGCCTCGAGCAGTACTTC. It encodes CASSLAPGKGLEQYF.

This clone appeared once. CDR3 in DNA: TGCGCCAGCAGCTCGACGGGGAGAACGTCCTACGAGCAGTACTTC. It codes for CASSSTGRTSYEQYF. The chain combines TRBV5-1 with TRBJ2-7, with D perhaps TRBD2 (5 bases). This CDR3 comprises 15 residues. Per germline, CDR1 SGHRS and CDR2 YFSETQ. Trimming pared 3 bases from V and 1 base from J, leaving 14 bases between.

The V gene is TRBV19, the J gene TRBJ2-3; 9 bases line up with TRBD1. The germline CDR1 and CDR2 sequences are LNHDA and SQIVND (reference sequence). This CDR3 spans 15 amino acids. Trimming cost V 6 bases and J 4 bases; bases outside gene matches: 8. The CDR3: CASRSTGGVPDTQYF. CDR3 bases: TGTGCCAGTAGGTCGACAGGGGGGGTCCCAGATACGCAGTATTTT. Complete variable domain (other parts from reference TRBV19 and TRBJ2-3): DGGITQSPKYLFRKEGQNVTLSCEQNLNHDAMYWYRQDPGQGLRLIYYSQIVNDFQKGDIAEGYSVSREKKESFPLTVTSAQKNPTAFYLCASRSTGGVPDTQYFGPGTRLTVL.

CDR3: CASSLSQAGTEAFF. The CDR3 DNA sequence: TGCGCCAGCAGCTTATCCCAGGCGGGGACTGAAGCTTTCTTT. The chain combines TRBV5-1 with TRBJ1-1; D is ambiguous. The germline gives CDR1 SGHRS, CDR2 YFSETQ. The CDR3 has 14 residues. The V end lost 2 bases, the J end lost 5 bases, and 13 bases lay between the germline ends.

The rearrangement links TRBV28 to TRBJ2-5; the D is unclear. The CDR3 consists of 12 residues. Deletions cut 3 bases from V and 9 bases from J, with 11 bases between. CDR1 MDHEN and CDR2 SYDVKM come from the germline V gene. The CDR3 DNA reads TGTGCCAGCAGTTTCACACAGCTCGCCCAGTACTTC. Its protein is CASSFTQLAQYF. The variable domain in full, completed from reference TRBV28 and TRBJ2-5, reads DVKVTQSSRYLVKRTGEKVFLECVQDMDHENMFWYRQDPGLGLRLIYFSYDVKMKEKGDIPEGYSVSREKKERFSLILESASTNQTSMYLCASSFTQLAQYFGPGTRLLVL.

The chain carries TRBV19 and TRBJ1-2; 8 nucleotides line up with TRBD1. The CDR3 has 13 residues. CDR1 LNHDA and CDR2 SQIVND come from the germline V gene (reference sequence). Germline trimming cut 3 bases from V and 5 bases from J; bases unmatched to any gene: 2. The CDR3 sequence is CASSIGTGYGYTF. DNA of the CDR3: TGTGCCAGTAGTATCGGGACAGGATATGGCTACACCTTC.

This clone has a single count. The genes are TRBV4-3 and TRBJ2-3; 12 bases align to TRBD2. V was clipped by 3 bases and J by 5 bases; unmatched bases: 12. CDR1 and CDR2 (germline): LGHNA, YSLEER. This CDR3 is built from 18 residues. The CDR3 DNA sequence: TGCGCCAGCAGCCAGCAGCTAGCGGGGGGGCCTGGTGGAGATACGCAGTATTTT. Translated, it gives CASSQQLAGGPGGDTQYF.

The V gene is TRBV6-5, the J gene TRBJ2-4; no definite D call. This CDR3 is built from 15 residues. CDR1 is MNHEY, CDR2 SVGAGI, per germline. The V end lost 6 bases, the J end lost 0 bases, and 12 bases lay between the germline ends. CDR3 loop: CASRGEALAKNIQYF. The CDR3 bases are TGTGCCAGCAGGGGTGAGGCGCTAGCCAAAAACATTCAGTACTTC.

This clone was recorded only once. V gene TRBV5-6 combines with J gene TRBJ1-2; TRBD1 might be the D (5 bases). Trimming removed 0 bases from V and 4 bases from J, with 13 bases in between. Germline CDR1 reads SGHDT; CDR2 reads YYEEEE. The CDR3 spans 15 residues. The CDR3 protein is CASSLGQNVGYGYTF. Written as DNA, the CDR3 is TGTGCCAGCAGCTTGGGACAGAATGTGGGCTATGGCTACACCTTC.

This chain connects TRBV27 to TRBJ2-3; 10 bases fit TRBD2. The CDR3 consists of 15 residues. Germline V lookup: CDR1 MNHEY, CDR2 SMNVEV (reference sequence). Unmatched junction bases numbered 15, after V lost 9 bases and J lost 9 bases. CDR3 region: CASGIAGGLGGTQYF. CDR3 coding DNA: TGTGCCAGTGGGATAGCGGGGGGCCTTGGGGGAACGCAGTATTTT.

This chain joins TRBV11-2 and TRBJ2-3; possible D gene TRBD2, 6 bases. Trimming took off 8 bases at V and 3 bases at J, with 12 bases between the two ends. The CDR3 is 13 amino acids. Germline V gene data show CDR1 as SGHAT and CDR2 as FQNNGV. CDR3 loop: CASGRAGTDTQYF. The CDR3 bases are TGTGCCAGCGGACGGGCGGGAACAGATACGCAGTATTTT.

V and J are TRBV2 and TRBJ2-6; 7 bases are shared with TRBD1. Trimming removed 7 bases from V and 1 base from J; junction bases left unmatched: 10. This CDR3 comprises 17 residues. The germline V gene encodes CDR1 SNHLY and CDR2 FYNNEI. The DNA of the CDR3 is TGTGCCAGCACTCGACAGGGAAACTTGTCTGGGGCCAACGTCCTGACTTTC. Amino acid sequence: CASTRQGNLSGANVLTF.